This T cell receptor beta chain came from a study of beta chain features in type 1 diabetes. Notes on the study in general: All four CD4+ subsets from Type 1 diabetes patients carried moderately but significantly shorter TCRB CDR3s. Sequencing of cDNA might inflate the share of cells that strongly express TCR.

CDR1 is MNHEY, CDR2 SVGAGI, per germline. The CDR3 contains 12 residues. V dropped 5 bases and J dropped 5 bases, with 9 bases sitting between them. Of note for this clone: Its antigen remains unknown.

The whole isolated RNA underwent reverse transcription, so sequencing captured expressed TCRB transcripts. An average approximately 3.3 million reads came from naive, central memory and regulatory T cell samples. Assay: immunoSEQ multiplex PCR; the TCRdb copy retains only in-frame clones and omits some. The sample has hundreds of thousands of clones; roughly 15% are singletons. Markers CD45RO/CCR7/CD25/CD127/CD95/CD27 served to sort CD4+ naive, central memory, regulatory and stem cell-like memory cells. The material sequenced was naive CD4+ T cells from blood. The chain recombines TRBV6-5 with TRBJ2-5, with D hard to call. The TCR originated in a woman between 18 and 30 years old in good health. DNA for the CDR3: TGTGCCAGCAGTCGACTTTTCGAGACCCAGTACTTC. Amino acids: CASSRLFETQYF.